The entry below describes one T cell receptor beta chain. This sample was included in a study of blood T cell repertoires in COVID-19. Study as a whole: Samples representing acute and convalescent COVID-19 were sourced from the United States, Italy and Spain. PBMCs, B-cell-depleted T cells, or T cells provided the cDNA or gDNA that made up the material.

Original analysis: For nucleated cells, counts were estimated from reference gene primer amplification. Profiled with immunoSEQ multiplex PCR; TCRdb holds only in-frame clones, not every one. That table furnishes V, J and clone size, whereas the DNA furnished D and trimming. This sample carries over 250,000 clones, approximately 83% of them seen once, and the ten largest clones take approximately 10%. Trimming removed 0 bases at V and 4 bases at J, with 13 bases between. Germline values: CDR1 SGHNT, CDR2 YYREEE (reference sequence). This CDR3 has 16 amino acids. The sample consisted of peripheral blood. The J gene is TRBJ2-2, the V gene TRBV5-4; D uncertain. This TCR was recovered from a woman in her sixties or seventies with acute or convalescent COVID-19. DNA of the CDR3: TGTGCCAGCAGCTTGGCCCCCCGAGGCGGCACCGGGGAGCTGTTTTTT. It yields the protein CASSLAPRGGTGELFF.